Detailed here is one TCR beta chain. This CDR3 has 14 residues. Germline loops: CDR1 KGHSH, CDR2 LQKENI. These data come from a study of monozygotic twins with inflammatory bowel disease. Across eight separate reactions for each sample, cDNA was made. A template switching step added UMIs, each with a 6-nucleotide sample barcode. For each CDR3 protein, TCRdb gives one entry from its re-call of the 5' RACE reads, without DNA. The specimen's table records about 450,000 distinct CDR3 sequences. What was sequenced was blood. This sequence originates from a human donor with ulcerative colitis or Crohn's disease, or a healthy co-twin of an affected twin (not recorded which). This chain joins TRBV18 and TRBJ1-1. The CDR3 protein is CASSPLNTDGEAFF.